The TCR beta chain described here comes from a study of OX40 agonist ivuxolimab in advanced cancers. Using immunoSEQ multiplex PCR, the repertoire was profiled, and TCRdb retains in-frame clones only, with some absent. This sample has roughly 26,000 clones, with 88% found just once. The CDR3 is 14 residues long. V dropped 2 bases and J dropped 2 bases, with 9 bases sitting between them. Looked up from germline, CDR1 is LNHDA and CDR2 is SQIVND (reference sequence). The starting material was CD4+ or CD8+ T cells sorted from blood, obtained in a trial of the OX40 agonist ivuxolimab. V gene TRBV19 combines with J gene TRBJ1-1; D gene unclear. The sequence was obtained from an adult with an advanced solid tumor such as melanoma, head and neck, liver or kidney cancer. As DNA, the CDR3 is TGTGCCAGTAGTATATGGGGATCAAACACTGAAGCTTTCTTT. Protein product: CASSIWGSNTEAFF.